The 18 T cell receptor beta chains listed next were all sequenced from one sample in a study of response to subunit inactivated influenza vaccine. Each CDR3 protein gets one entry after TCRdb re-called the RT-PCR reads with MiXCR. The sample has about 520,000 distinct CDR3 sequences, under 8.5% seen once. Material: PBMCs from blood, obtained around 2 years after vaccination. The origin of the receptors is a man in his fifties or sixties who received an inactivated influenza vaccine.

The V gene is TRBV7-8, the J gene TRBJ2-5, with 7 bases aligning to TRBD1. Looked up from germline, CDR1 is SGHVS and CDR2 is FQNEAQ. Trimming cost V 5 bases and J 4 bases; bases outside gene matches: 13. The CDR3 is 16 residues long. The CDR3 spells CASSGVDRAETETQYF. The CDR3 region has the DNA TGTGCCAGCAGCGGGGTTGACAGGGCGGAAACAGAGACCCAGTACTTC.

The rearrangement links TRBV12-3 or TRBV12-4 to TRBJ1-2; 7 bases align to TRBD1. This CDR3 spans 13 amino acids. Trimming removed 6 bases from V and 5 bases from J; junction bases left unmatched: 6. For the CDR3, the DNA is TGTGCCAGCAGCTCCGGGACAGTATATGGCTACACCTTC. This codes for CASSSGTVYGYTF.

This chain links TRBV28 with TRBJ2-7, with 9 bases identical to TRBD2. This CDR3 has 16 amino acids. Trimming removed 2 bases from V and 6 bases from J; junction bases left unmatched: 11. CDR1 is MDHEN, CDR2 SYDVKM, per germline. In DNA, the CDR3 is TGTGCCAGCAGTTTAGGGAGCGGGGGGCCTTCAGGCGAGCAGTACTTC. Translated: CASSLGSGGPSGEQYF.

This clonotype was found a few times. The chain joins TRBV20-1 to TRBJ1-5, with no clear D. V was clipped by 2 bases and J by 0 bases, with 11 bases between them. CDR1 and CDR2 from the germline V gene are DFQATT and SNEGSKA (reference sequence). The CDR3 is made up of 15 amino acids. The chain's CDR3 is CSARRSSDSNQPQHF. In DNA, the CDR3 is TGCAGTGCTAGACGTTCTAGCGATAGCAATCAGCCCCAGCATTTT.

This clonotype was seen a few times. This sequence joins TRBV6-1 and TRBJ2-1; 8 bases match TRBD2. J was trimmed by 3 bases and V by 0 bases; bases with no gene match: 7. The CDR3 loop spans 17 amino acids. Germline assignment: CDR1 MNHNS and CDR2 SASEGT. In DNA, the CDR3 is TGTGCCAGCAGTGAAGCCGGGGGGGCGAAAAACTACAATGAGCAGTTCTTC. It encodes CASSEAGGAKNYNEQFF.

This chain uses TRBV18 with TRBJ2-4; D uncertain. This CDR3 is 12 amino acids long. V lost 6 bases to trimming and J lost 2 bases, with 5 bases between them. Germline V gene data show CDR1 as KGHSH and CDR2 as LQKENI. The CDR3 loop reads CASSDPKNIQYF. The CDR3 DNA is TGTGCCAGCTCCGACCCCAAAAACATTCAGTACTTC.

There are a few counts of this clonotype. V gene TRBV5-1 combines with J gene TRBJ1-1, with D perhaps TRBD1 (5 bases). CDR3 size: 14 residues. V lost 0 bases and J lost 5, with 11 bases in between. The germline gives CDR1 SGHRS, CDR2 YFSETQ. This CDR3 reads CASSLDGWGTEAFF. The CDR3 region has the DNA TGCGCCAGCAGCTTGGACGGTTGGGGGACTGAAGCTTTCTTT.

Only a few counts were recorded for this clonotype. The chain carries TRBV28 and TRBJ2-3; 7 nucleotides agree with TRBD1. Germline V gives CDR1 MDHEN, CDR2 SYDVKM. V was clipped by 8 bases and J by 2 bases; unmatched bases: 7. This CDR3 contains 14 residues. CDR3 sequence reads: CASSRQGPTDTQYF. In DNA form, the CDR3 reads TGTGCCAGCTCAAGACAGGGCCCCACAGATACGCAGTATTTT.

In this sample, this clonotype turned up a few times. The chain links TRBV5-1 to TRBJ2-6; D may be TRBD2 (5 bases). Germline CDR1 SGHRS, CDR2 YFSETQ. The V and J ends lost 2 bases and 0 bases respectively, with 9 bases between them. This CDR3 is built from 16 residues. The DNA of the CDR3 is TGCGCCAGCAGCTTACGGGAAAACTCTGGGGCCAACGTCCTGACTTTC. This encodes CASSLRENSGANVLTF.

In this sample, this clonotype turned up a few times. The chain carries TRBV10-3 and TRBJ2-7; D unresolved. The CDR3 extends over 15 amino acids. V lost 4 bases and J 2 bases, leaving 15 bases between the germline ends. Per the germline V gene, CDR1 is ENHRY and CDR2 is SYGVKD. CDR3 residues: CAISGTVADTYEQYF. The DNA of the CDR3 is TGTGCCATCAGTGGGACGGTAGCCGATACCTACGAGCAGTACTTC.

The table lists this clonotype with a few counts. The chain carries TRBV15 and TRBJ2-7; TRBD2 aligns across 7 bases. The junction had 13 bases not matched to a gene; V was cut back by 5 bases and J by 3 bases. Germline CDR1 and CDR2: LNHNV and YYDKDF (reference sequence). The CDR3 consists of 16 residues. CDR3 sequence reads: CATSFGGWRESYEQYF. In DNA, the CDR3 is TGTGCCACCAGCTTTGGAGGATGGCGGGAGAGCTACGAGCAGTACTTC.

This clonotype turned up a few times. The CDR3 reads CASSIRDGEETQYF. In DNA form, the CDR3 reads TGTGCCAGCAGCATCCGGGACGGTGAAGAGACCCAGTACTTC. The gene calls are TRBV7-8 and TRBJ2-5; TRBD1 or TRBD2 may be the D gene (5 bases each). V was shortened by 5 bases and J by 3 bases, with 13 bases between the two germline ends. Germline V gene lookup returns CDR1 SGHVS and CDR2 FQNEAQ. The CDR3 consists of 14 residues.

CDR3 DNA sequence: TGCAGTGCTAGCCACAGCTCTGGAAACACCATATATTTT. Its protein is CSASHSSGNTIYF. The genes are TRBV20-1 and TRBJ1-3, with D unresolved. V lost 3 bases and J 0 bases, leaving 6 bases between the germline ends. The CDR3 loop spans 13 amino acids. Germline V CDR1 and CDR2: DFQATT, SNEGSKA (reference sequence).

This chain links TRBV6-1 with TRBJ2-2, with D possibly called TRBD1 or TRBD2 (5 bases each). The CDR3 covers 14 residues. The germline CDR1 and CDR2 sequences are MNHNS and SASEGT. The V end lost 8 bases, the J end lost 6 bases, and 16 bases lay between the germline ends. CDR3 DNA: TGTGCCAGCTGTCGGGGTGGGGGACCCGGGGAGCTGTTTTTT. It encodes CASCRGGGPGELFF.

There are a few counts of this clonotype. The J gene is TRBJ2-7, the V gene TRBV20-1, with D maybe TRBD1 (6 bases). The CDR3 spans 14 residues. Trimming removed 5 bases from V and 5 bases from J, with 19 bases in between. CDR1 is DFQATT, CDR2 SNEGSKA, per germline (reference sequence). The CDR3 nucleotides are TGCAGTGCTCGAGGGGTTACAGGGTGGGACGAGCAGTACTTC. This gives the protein CSARGVTGWDEQYF.

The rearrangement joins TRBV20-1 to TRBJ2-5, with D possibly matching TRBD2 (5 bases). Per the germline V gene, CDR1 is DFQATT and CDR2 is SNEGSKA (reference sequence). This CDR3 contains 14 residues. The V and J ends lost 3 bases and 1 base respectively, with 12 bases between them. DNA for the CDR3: TGCAGTGCTAGGCGGAGGCCCCTCCAAGAGACCCAGTACTTC. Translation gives CSARRRPLQETQYF.

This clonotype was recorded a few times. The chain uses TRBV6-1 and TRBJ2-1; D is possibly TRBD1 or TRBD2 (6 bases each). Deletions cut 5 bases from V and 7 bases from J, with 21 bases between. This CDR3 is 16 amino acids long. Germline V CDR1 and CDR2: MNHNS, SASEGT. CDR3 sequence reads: CASSPTSSEGVNEQFF. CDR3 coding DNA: TGTGCCAGCAGTCCTACTAGCTCGGAGGGGGTAAATGAGCAGTTCTTC.

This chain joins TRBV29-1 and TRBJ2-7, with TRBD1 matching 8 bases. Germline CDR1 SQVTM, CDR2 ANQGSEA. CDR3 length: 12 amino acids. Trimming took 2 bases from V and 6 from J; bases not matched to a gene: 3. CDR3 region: CSVEQGTGEQYF. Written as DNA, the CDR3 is TGCAGCGTTGAACAGGGGACAGGCGAGCAGTACTTC.